These 23 T cell receptor beta chains were all obtained from the same sample, sequenced in a study of cytomegalovirus exposure and HLA in healthy donors. Vbeta (60) and Jbeta (13) primers were used in the PCR. Clones were sequenced by immunoSEQ multiplex PCR, and TCRdb holds only the in-frame ones, with some missing. Its listing shows roughly 50,000 clones. The specimen sequenced was PBMCs. These receptor sequences come from a woman between 55 and 75 years old in good health and CMV-seropositive.

The chain employs TRBV10-2 and TRBJ2-7; 10 bases fit TRBD2. The CDR3 has 15 residues. The germline V gene encodes CDR1 WSHSY and CDR2 SAAADI. J was trimmed by 4 bases and V by 8 bases; bases with no gene match: 11. CDR3 nucleotides: TGCGCCAGCCGTACCAAAACTAGCGGGGATTACGAGCAGTACTTC. Translation gives CASRTKTSGDYEQYF.

This chain links TRBV4-2 with TRBJ2-3, with 10 bases matching TRBD2. Per the germline V gene, CDR1 is LGHNA and CDR2 is YNFKEQ. Trimming cost V 1 base and J 4 bases; bases outside gene matches: 11. This CDR3 spans 18 amino acids. The CDR3 nucleotides are TGTGCCAGCAGCCAAGTATCGTGGAGCGGGGGGGCTGCAGATACGCAGTATTTT. Translation gives CASSQVSWSGGAADTQYF.

The rearrangement uses TRBV19 and TRBJ1-3; tentatively, D is TRBD1 (5 bases). CDR3 length: 13 residues. Germline CDR1 and CDR2: LNHDA and SQIVND (reference sequence). Trimming took 8 bases from V and 2 from J, leaving 10 bases between them. This CDR3 is CASSTDTGNTIYF. In DNA form, the CDR3 reads TGTGCCAGTTCGACAGACACTGGAAACACCATATATTTT.

V is TRBV28 and J is TRBJ1-2, with TRBD1 identical over 7 bases. CDR3 length equals 14 residues. Losses at the gene ends were 1 base for V and 6 bases for J; bases not matched to a gene: 5. From germline, CDR1 is MDHEN and CDR2 SYDVKM. CDR3 amino acids: CASSLLKGAHGYTF. The CDR3 DNA reads as TGTGCCAGCAGTTTATTGAAGGGGGCGCATGGCTACACCTTC.

The rearrangement joins TRBV15 to TRBJ1-5; D gene uncertain. Germline CDR1 is LNHNV and CDR2 is YYDKDF (reference sequence). The CDR3 is made up of 17 amino acids. Trimming cost V 1 base and J 4 bases, with 17 bases left between them. The CDR3 DNA follows: TGTGCCACCAGCAGAGTCGAGGGTCTACGAGGGAATCAGCCCCAGCATTTT. This encodes CATSRVEGLRGNQPQHF. The full variable domain, with the rest looked up from reference TRBV15 and TRBJ1-5, is DAMVIQNPRYQVTQFGKPVTLSCSQTLNHNVMYWYQQKSSQAPKLLFHYYDKDFNNEADTPDNFQSRRPNTSFCFLDIRSPGLGDTAMYLCATSRVEGLRGNQPQHFGDGTRLSIL.

V and J are TRBV25-1 and TRBJ2-1, with TRBD1 identical over 8 bases. The germline V gene encodes CDR1 MGHDK and CDR2 SYGVNS. The junction had 7 bases not matched to a gene; V was cut back by 4 bases and J by 8 bases. This CDR3 is built from 14 residues. The CDR3 region has the DNA TGTGCCAGCAGTGCAGGACAGGGAAGGGATGAGCAGTTCTTC. This codes for CASSAGQGRDEQFF. The full variable domain, with the rest looked up from reference TRBV25-1 and TRBJ2-1, is EADIYQTPRYLVIGTGKKITLECSQTMGHDKMYWYQQDPGMELHLIHYSYGVNSTEKGDLSSESTVSRIRTEHFPLTLESARPSHTSQYLCASSAGQGRDEQFFGPGTRLTVL.

The V and J genes are TRBV2 and TRBJ1-2, with TRBD1 identical over 7 bases. CDR3 length equals 12 residues. Germline V gene lookup returns CDR1 SNHLY and CDR2 FYNNEI. V lost 6 bases to trimming and J lost 6 bases; unmatched junction nucleotides: 4. CDR3 amino acids: CASSRQGDGYTF. DNA of the CDR3: TGTGCCAGCAGCCGACAGGGTGATGGCTACACCTTC.

The J gene is TRBJ1-6, the V gene TRBV7-2; 8 bases fit TRBD1. The CDR3 length is 15 residues. CDR1 and CDR2 (germline): SGHTA, FQGNSA. J gave up 6 bases and V 3 bases, and 4 bases lay outside the gene matches. The CDR3, as DNA: TGTGCCAGCAGCTTGGGTGGGACAGGTAATTCACCCCTCCACTTT. Translated: CASSLGGTGNSPLHF.

The chain recombines TRBV18 with TRBJ2-7; no firm D call. Trimming shortened V by 2 bases and J by 4 bases, and 12 bases separated the two germline ends. CDR3 length: 14 residues. Per germline, CDR1 KGHSH and CDR2 LQKENI. CDR3 sequence (DNA): TGTGCCAGCTCACCATTAGACACTTCGTACGAGCAGTACTTC. This translates into CASSPLDTSYEQYF.

This rearrangement joins TRBV11-3 to TRBJ2-2; 11 bases are shared with TRBD2. Looked up from germline, CDR1 is SGHNT and CDR2 is YENEEA. V trimming: 8 bases; J trimming: 4 bases; junction bases outside the gene matches: 6. The CDR3 extends over 15 amino acids. The CDR3 sequence is CASGPLAGGTGELFF. For the CDR3, the DNA is TGTGCCAGCGGCCCTCTAGCGGGGGGCACCGGGGAGCTGTTTTTT.

Remarks on this clone: One end of the junction is discordant with germline, which a read error may explain. This sequence joins TRBV4-3 and TRBJ1-2; 8 bases fit TRBD1. CDR1 and CDR2 from the germline V gene are LGHNA and YSLEER. This CDR3 region has 13 residues. In DNA form, the CDR3 reads TGCGCCAGCAGCCAAGAGGCAGGAGGGACAGGACGCTTC. Encoded protein: CASSQEAGGTGRF.

The chain combines TRBV14 with TRBJ1-1; no clear D. Germline CDR1 reads SGHDN; CDR2 reads FVKESK. V gave up 1 base and J gave up 0 bases, with 9 bases separating them. The CDR3 covers 15 residues. The CDR3 DNA is TGTGCCAGCAGCCAAGTCCCGGGTTTGAACACTGAAGCTTTCTTT. Amino acid sequence: CASSQVPGLNTEAFF.

This chain uses TRBV5-6 with TRBJ2-7; tentative D call: TRBD1 (6 bases). The germline CDR1 and CDR2 sequences are SGHDT and YYEEEE. The CDR3 loop spans 15 amino acids. Trimming took off 4 bases at V and 4 bases at J, with 18 bases between the two ends. The CDR3 sequence: CASSPGPGTSYEQYF. The CDR3 bases are TGTGCCAGCAGCCCCGGGCCTGGGACATCATACGAGCAGTACTTC.

V usage is TRBV19 and J usage is TRBJ1-1; tentative D call: TRBD1 (6 bases). Per the germline V gene, CDR1 is LNHDA and CDR2 is SQIVND (reference sequence). The V end was cut by 5 bases, the J end by 5 bases, with 18 bases between. The CDR3 spans 15 residues. CDR3 sequence (DNA): TGTGCCAGTAGTCCCGGCGGGGGGGCGAAGACTGAAGCTTTCTTT. Amino acid sequence: CASSPGGGAKTEAFF.

Written as DNA, the CDR3 is TGCAGTGCTAGAGATCAGGGGGGCTACACCTTC. This encodes CSARDQGGYTF. The V and J genes are TRBV20-1 and TRBJ1-2; maybe TRBD1 (6 bases). The V and J ends lost 0 bases and 8 bases respectively, with 7 bases between them. CDR1 is DFQATT and CDR2 is SNEGSKA in the germline V gene (reference sequence). CDR3 length: 11 amino acids.

The chain uses TRBV5-1 and TRBJ2-1; 10 bases fit TRBD2. Germline CDR1 is SGHRS and CDR2 is YFSETQ. After removal of 3 bases from V and 14 bases from J, the junction contained 17 bases not matched to a gene. The CDR3 is 16 residues long. The CDR3 protein is CASSSGGLAGAPDKFF. CDR3 DNA: TGCGCCAGCAGCTCGGGGGGGCTAGCGGGGGCCCCGGACAAGTTCTTC. The full variable domain, completed using reference TRBV5-1 and TRBJ2-1, is KAGVTQTPRYLIKTRGQQVTLSCSPISGHRSVSWYQQTPGQGLQFLFEYFSETQRNKGNFPGRFSGRQFSNSRSEMNVSTLELGDSALYLCASSSGGLAGAPDKFFGPGTRLTVL.

V usage is TRBV7-9 and J usage is TRBJ1-1; 8 bases fit TRBD1. Unmatched junction bases numbered 7, after V lost 4 bases and J lost 3 bases. The germline V gene encodes CDR1 SEHNR and CDR2 FQNEAQ (reference sequence). The CDR3 covers 15 residues. This CDR3 reads CASSSNRGADTEAFF. The CDR3 coding sequence is TGTGCCAGCAGCTCCAACAGGGGGGCGGACACTGAAGCTTTCTTT.

The rearrangement links TRBV6-5 to TRBJ1-1, with D unclear. Germline V gene lookup returns CDR1 MNHEY and CDR2 SVGAGI. The CDR3 totals 12 residues. V lost 5 bases to trimming and J lost 1 base, with 5 bases between them. CDR3 sequence reads: CASSDTNTEAFF. As DNA, the CDR3 is TGTGCCAGCAGTGACACGAACACTGAAGCTTTCTTT.

V usage is TRBV2 and J usage is TRBJ2-3; 11 bases match TRBD2. Germline V lookup: CDR1 SNHLY, CDR2 FYNNEI. The ends lost 9 bases at V and 2 bases at J; junction bases unmatched: 7. CDR3 length: 15 residues. CDR3: CASRTSGGNTDTQYF. The DNA of the CDR3 is TGTGCCAGTCGTACTAGCGGGGGAAACACAGATACGCAGTATTTT.

This sequence joins TRBV9 and TRBJ2-7, with TRBD2 identical over 8 bases. This CDR3 has 16 amino acids. CDR1 is SGDLS, CDR2 YYNGEE, per germline. The V gene end was trimmed by 0 bases and the J gene end by 2 bases; junction bases not matched to a gene: 7. The CDR3 nucleotides are TGTGCCAGCAGCGTAGCTGCGGGGGGCCCTACCTACGAGCAGTACTTC. Translation: CASSVAAGGPTYEQYF.

As concerns this clone: The same CDR3 is also encoded by other DNA sequences in this sample. V gene TRBV4-1 combines with J gene TRBJ1-2; D is unresolved. The ends were cut back, 4 bases at V and 8 bases at J, with 14 bases in the middle. The CDR3 is 13 amino acids. The germline gives CDR1 MGHRA, CDR2 YSYEKL. The CDR3 spells CASSLPPLRGYTF. In nucleotides, the CDR3 is TGCGCCAGCAGCCTCCCCCCGCTCAGGGGCTACACCTTC.

This chain links TRBV18 with TRBJ1-1; a weak D match, TRBD1 (5 bases). Trimming stripped 6 bases from V and 4 bases from J, with 12 bases between. Germline V gene sequence: CDR1 KGHSH, CDR2 LQKENI. The CDR3 length is 13 residues. Here the CDR3 DNA reads TGTGCCAGCTCGGAAACCAGGGCCACTGAAGCTTTCTTT. This sequence encodes CASSETRATEAFF.

The chain couples TRBV12-5 to TRBJ1-5; a possible D gene is TRBD1 (5 bases). V shed 2 bases and J shed 4 bases, with 18 bases lying between them. CDR1 and CDR2 from the germline V gene are LGHNT and FRNRAP. The CDR3 is made up of 17 amino acids. The CDR3 bases are TGTGCTAGTGGTTTGATAGACTCGGGGGGGAGGAATCAGCCCCAGCATTTT. Translated: CASGLIDSGGRNQPQHF.